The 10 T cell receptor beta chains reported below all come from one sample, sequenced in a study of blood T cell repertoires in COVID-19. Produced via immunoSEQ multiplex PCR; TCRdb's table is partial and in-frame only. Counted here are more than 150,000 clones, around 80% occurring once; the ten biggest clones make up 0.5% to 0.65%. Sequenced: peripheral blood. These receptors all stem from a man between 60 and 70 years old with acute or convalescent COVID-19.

The CDR3 DNA sequence: TGTGCCAGCACCCTAATGAAGGGGAATGGCTACACCTTC. It specifies CASTLMKGNGYTF. The rearrangement uses TRBV6-5 and TRBJ1-2, with D maybe TRBD1 (5 bases). This CDR3 comprises 13 residues. The V gene lost 7 bases and the J gene lost 6 bases, with 15 bases spanning the gap. The germline gives CDR1 MNHEY, CDR2 SVGAGI.

CDR3 DNA sequence: TGTGCCATCAGTGAGTTAGGTGGGGGCACCGGTTATGGCTACACCTTC. Protein product: CAISELGGGTGYGYTF. The gene calls are TRBV10-3 and TRBJ1-2; maybe TRBD1 (6 bases). V lost 1 base and J lost 5, with 17 bases in between. CDR3 length: 16 residues. Germline CDR1 and CDR2: ENHRY and SYGVKD.

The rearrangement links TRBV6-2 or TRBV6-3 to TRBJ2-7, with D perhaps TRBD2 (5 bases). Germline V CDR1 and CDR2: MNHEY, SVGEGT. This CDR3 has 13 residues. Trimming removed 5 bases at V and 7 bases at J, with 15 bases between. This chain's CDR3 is CASSLSAGREQYF. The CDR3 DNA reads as TGTGCCAGCAGTCTCTCGGCGGGCAGGGAGCAGTACTTC.

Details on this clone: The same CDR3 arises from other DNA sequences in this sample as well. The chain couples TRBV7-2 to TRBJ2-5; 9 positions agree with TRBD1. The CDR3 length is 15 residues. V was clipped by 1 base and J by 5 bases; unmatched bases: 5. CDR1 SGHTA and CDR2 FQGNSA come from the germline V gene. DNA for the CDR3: TGTGCCAGCAGCTTAGGGACAGGGGTTCGGGAGACCCAGTACTTC. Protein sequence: CASSLGTGVRETQYF.

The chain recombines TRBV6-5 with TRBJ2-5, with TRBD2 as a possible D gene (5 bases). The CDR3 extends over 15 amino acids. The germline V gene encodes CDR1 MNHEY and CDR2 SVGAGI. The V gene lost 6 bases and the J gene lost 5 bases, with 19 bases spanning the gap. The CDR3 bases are TGTGCCAGCAGCCGGTCGGGATCTCCCATGGAGACCCAGTACTTC. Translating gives CASSRSGSPMETQYF.

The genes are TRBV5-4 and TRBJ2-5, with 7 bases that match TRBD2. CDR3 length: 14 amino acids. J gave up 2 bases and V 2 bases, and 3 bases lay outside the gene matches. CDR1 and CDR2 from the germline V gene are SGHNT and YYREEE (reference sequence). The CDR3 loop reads CASSFSGGQETQYF. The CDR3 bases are TGTGCCAGCAGCTTCTCCGGGGGGCAAGAGACCCAGTACTTC.

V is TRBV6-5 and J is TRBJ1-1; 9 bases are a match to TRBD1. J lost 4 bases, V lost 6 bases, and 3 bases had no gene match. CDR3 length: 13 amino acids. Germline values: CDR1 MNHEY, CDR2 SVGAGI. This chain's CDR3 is CASRETGGTEAFF. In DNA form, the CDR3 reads TGTGCCAGCAGAGAGACAGGGGGCACTGAAGCTTTCTTT.

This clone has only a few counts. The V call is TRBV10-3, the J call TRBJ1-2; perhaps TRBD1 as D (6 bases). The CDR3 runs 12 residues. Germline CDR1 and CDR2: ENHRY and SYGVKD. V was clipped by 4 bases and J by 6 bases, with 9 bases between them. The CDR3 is CAISAAGDGYTF. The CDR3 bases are TGTGCCATCAGTGCGGCAGGGGATGGCTACACCTTC.

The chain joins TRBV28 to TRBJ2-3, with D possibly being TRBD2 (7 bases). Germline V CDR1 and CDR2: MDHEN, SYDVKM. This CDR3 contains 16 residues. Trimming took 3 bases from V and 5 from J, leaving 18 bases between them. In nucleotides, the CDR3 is TGTGCCAGCAGTTTCCCAGGGGAGGGCGCCCAAGATACGCAGTATTTT. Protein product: CASSFPGEGAQDTQYF.

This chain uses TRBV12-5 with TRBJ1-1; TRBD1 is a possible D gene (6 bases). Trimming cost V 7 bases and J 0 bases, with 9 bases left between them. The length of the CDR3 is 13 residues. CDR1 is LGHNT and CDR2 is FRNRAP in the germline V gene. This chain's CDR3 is CASDDRLNTEAFF. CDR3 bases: TGTGCTAGTGATGACAGGCTGAACACTGAAGCTTTCTTT.